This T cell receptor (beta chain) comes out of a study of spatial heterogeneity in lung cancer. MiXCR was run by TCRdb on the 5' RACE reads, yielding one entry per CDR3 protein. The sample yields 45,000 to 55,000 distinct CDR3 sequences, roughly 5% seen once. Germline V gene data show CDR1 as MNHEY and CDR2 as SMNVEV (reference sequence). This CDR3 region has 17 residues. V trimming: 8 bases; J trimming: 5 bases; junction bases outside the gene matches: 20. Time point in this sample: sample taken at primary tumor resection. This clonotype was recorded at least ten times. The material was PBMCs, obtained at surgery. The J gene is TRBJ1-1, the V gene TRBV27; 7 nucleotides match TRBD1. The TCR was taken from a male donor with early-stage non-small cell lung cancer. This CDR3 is CASPLERTGTAITEAFF. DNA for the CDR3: TGTGCCAGCCCCCTCGAACGCACCGGGACAGCTATTACTGAAGCTTTCTTT.